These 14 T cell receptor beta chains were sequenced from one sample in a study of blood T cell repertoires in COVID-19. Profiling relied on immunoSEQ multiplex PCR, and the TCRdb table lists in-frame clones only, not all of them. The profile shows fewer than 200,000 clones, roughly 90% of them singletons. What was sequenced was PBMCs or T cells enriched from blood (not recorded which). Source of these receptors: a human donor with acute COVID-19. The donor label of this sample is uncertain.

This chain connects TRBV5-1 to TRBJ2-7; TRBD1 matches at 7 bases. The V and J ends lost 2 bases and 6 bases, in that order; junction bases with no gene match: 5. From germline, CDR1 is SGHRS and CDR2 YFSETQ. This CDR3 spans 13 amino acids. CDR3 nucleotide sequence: TGCGCCAGCAGCTTAGAGGGGGCGGGCGAGCAGTACTTC. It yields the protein CASSLEGAGEQYF.

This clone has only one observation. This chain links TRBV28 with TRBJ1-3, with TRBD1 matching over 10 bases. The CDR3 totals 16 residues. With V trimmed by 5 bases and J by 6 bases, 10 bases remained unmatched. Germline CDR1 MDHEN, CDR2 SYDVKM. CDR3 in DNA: TGTGCCAGCAGTGCTGGGGGACAGGGGTGGCAAAACACCATATATTTT. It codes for CASSAGGQGWQNTIYF. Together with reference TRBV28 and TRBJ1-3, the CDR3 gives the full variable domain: DVKVTQSSRYLVKRTGEKVFLECVQDMDHENMFWYRQDPGLGLRLIYFSYDVKMKEKGDIPEGYSVSREKKERFSLILESASTNQTSMYLCASSAGGQGWQNTIYFGEGSWLTVV.

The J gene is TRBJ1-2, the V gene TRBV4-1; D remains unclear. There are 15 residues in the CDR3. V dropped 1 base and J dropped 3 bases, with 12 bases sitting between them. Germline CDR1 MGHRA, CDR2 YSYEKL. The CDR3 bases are TGCGCCAGCAGCCAAGGTCACGGTTCCGACTATGGCTACACCTTC. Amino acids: CASSQGHGSDYGYTF.

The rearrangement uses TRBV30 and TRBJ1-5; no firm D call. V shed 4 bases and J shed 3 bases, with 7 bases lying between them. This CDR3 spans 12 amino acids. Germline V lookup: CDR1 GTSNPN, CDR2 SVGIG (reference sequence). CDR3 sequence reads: CAWNQNNQPQHF. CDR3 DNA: TGTGCCTGGAACCAGAACAATCAGCCCCAGCATTTT.

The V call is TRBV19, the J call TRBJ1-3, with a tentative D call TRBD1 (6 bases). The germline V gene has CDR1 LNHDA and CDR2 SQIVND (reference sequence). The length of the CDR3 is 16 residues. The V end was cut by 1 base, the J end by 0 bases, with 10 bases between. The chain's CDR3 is CASSIGGQSSGNTIYF. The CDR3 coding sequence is TGTGCCAGTAGTATAGGTGGACAGTCCTCTGGAAACACCATATATTTT.

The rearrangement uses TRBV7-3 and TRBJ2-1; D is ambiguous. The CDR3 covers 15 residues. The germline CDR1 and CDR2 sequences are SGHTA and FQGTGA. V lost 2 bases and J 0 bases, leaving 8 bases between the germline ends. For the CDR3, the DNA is TGTGCCAGCAGCTTATACGCTAGCTCCTACAATGAGCAGTTCTTC. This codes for CASSLYASSYNEQFF.

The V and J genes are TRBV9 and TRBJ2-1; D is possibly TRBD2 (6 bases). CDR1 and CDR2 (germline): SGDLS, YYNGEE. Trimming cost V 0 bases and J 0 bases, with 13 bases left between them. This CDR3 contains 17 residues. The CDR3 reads CASSVGEGRSSYNEQFF. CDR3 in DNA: TGTGCCAGCAGCGTAGGAGAGGGGAGGAGCTCCTACAATGAGCAGTTCTTC. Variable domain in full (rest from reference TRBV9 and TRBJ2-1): DSGVTQTPKHLITATGQRVTLRCSPRSGDLSVYWYQQSLDQGLQFLIQYYNGEERAKGNILERFSAQQFPDLHSELNLSSLELGDSALYFCASSVGEGRSSYNEQFFGPGTRLTVL.

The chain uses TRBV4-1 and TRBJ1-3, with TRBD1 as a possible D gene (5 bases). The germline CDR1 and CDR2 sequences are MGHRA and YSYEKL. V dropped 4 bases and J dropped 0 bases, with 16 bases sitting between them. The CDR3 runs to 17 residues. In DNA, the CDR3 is TGCGCCAGCAGCCTCGTTAGGTTACAGGACTCTGGAAACACCATATATTTT. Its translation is CASSLVRLQDSGNTIYF.

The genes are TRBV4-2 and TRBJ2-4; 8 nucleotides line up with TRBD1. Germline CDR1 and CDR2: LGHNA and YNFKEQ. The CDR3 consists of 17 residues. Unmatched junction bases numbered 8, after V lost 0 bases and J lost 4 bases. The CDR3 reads CASSQDPRTGSKNIQYF. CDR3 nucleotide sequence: TGTGCCAGCAGCCAAGATCCCCGGACAGGGAGTAAAAACATTCAGTACTTC.

CDR3 sequence: CSVERFELNTEAFF. For the CDR3, the DNA is TGCAGCGTCGAACGGTTCGAGCTGAACACTGAAGCTTTCTTT. The V gene is TRBV29-1, the J gene TRBJ1-1; D call uncertain. The CDR3 has 14 residues. The germline V gene has CDR1 SQVTM and CDR2 ANQGSEA. The V and J ends lost 6 bases and 0 bases respectively, with 14 bases between them.

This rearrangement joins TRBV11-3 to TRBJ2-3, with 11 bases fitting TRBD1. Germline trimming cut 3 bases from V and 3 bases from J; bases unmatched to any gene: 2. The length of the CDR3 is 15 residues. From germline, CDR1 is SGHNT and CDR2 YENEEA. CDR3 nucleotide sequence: TGTGCCAGCAGCTTGGGACAGGGGGATACAGATACGCAGTATTTT. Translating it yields CASSLGQGDTDTQYF.

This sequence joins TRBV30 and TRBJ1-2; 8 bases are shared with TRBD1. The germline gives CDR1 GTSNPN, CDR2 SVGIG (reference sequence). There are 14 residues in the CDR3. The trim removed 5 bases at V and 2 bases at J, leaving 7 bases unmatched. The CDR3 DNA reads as TGTGCCTGGTTACCGGGACAGGTAAACTATGGCTACACCTTC. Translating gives CAWLPGQVNYGYTF.

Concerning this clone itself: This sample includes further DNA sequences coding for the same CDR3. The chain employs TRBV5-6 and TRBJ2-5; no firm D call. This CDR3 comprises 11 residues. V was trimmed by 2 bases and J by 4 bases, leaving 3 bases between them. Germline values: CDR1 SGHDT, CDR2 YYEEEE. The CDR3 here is CASSFGETQYF. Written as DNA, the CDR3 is TGTGCCAGCAGCTTCGGAGAGACCCAGTACTTC. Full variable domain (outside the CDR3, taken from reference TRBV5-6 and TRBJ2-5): DAGVTQSPTHLIKTRGQQVTLRCSPKSGHDTVSWYQQALGQGPQFIFQYYEEEERQRGNFPDRFSGHQFPNYSSELNVNALLLGDSALYLCASSFGETQYFGPGTRLLVL.

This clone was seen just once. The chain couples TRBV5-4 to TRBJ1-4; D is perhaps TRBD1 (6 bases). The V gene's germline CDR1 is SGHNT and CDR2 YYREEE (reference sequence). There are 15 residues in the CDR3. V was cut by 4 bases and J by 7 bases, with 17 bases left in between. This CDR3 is CASSLGGGASEKLFF. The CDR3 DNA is TGTGCCAGCAGCCTGGGGGGGGGCGCTAGTGAAAAACTGTTTTTT.